A selection of T cell receptor beta chains follows, all from one sample in a study of cytomegalovirus exposure and HLA in healthy donors. Clones were read by immunoSEQ multiplex PCR, and TCRdb kept only the in-frame ones, dropping some. The sample lists under 140,000 clones, 70% to 90% seen once, with under 1.5% in the top ten. The sample taken for sequencing was PBMCs. The source is a woman in her 30s in good health and CMV-seropositive. Both conserved end residues are part of each CDR3. The D gene is left open where the match is weak. Size tells how often a clone was seen (once, few, many) or the class of an expanded clone, and some rows leave it out.

abundance	v_gene	d_gene	j_gene	CDR3aa	CDR3nt
-	TRBV7-9	TRBD1	TRBJ1-2	CASSHYSRDSSDGYTF	TGTGCCAGCAGCCATTACTCGAGGGACAGCAGCGATGGCTACACCTTC
-	TRBV27	-	TRBJ2-2	CASSSPTRLNTGELFF	TGTGCCAGCAGTTCACCGACTAGATTGAACACCGGGGAGCTGTTTTTT
-	TRBV28	TRBD1	TRBJ1-2	CASSPTGAWGGYTF	TGTGCCAGCAGTCCTACAGGGGCGTGGGGTGGCTACACCTTC
-	TRBV6-5	TRBD1	TRBJ2-7	CASSTGVGSEQYF	TGTGCCAGCAGTACAGGGGTTGGCAGCGAGCAGTACTTC
-	TRBV9	-	TRBJ1-3	CASSVHSGTTSGNTIYF	TGTGCCAGCAGCGTACATTCCGGGACAACCTCTGGAAACACCATATATTTT
-	TRBV30	-	TRBJ1-5	CASSQGNNQPQHF	TGTGCCTCATCTCAGGGGAACAATCAGCCCCAGCATTTT
-	TRBV6-5	TRBD1	TRBJ1-2	CASSPGTGDYGYTF	TGTGCCAGCAGCCCCGGGACAGGGGACTATGGCTACACCTTC
-	TRBV18	-	TRBJ2-7	CASSLDRDETYEQYF	TGTGCCAGCTCATTGGACAGAGACGAGACCTACGAGCAGTACTTC
-	TRBV19	-	TRBJ2-2	CASSMGGGLGELFF	TGTGCCAGTAGTATGGGCGGAGGGCTCGGGGAGCTGTTTTTT
-	TRBV5-6	TRBD1	TRBJ1-3	CASERDRGYGNTIYF	TGTGCCAGCGAGAGGGACAGGGGGTATGGAAACACCATATATTTT
-	TRBV7-8	-	TRBJ2-5	CASSPQLRTGGVSETQYF	TGTGCCAGCAGCCCTCAATTACGTACGGGGGGCGTCTCAGAGACCCAGTACTTC
-	TRBV6-5	TRBD1	TRBJ2-7	CASRGTVTYEQYF	TGTGCCAGCAGGGGGACAGTCACCTACGAGCAGTACTTC
-	TRBV5-1	TRBD1	TRBJ1-2	CASSPGTANYGYTF	TGCGCCAGCAGCCCAGGGACAGCGAACTATGGCTACACCTTC
once	TRBV14	-	TRBJ2-3	CASSQRGRADTQYF	TGTGCCAGCAGCCAAAGGGGCCGGGCAGATACGCAGTATTTT
-	TRBV7-3	TRBD2	TRBJ2-1	CASSLTLAEEGEQFF	TGTGCCAGCAGCTTAACGCTAGCGGAGGAGGGTGAGCAGTTCTTC
-	TRBV4-1	TRBD1	TRBJ1-2	CASSQILTGGKNYGYTF	TGCGCCAGCAGCCAGATCCTTACAGGGGGCAAAAACTATGGCTACACCTTC
-	TRBV5-1	TRBD2	TRBJ2-5	CASSLELRLAALLAQYF	TGCGCCAGCAGCTTGGAGCTGAGACTAGCGGCCCTTTTGGCCCAGTACTTC
-	TRBV30	TRBD1	TRBJ2-5	CAWSEGRGQAPETQYF	TGTGCCTGGAGTGAGGGTCGGGGACAGGCCCCAGAGACCCAGTACTTC
-	TRBV5-6	TRBD1	TRBJ1-1	CASSFGTATEAFF	TGTGCCAGCAGCTTTGGGACAGCCACTGAAGCTTTCTTT
-	TRBV19	-	TRBJ2-7	CASSPLGGPYEQYF	TGTGCCAGTAGTCCCCTCGGGGGTCCTTACGAGCAGTACTTC
-	TRBV19	-	TRBJ1-1	CASSAGLPMTEAFF	TGTGCCAGTAGTGCGGGACTGCCAATGACTGAAGCTTTCTTT
-	TRBV2	-	TRBJ2-1	CASSERRGSNEQFF	TGTGCCAGCAGTGAAAGGAGAGGGTCCAATGAGCAGTTCTTC
once	TRBV11-2	-	TRBJ2-1	CASSGVGTFNEQFF	TGTGCCAGCTCCGGGGTGGGAACCTTCAATGAGCAGTTCTTC
-	TRBV9	-	TRBJ2-2	CASSSSGELFF	TGTGCCAGCAGCTCATCCGGGGAGCTGTTTTTT
-	TRBV5-6	-	TRBJ1-3	CASSRLGSLSGNTIYF	TGTGCCAGCAGCAGGCTAGGCAGCCTCTCTGGAAACACCATATATTTT
-	TRBV6-6	TRBD1	TRBJ1-1	CASSPQGDEAFF	TGTGCCAGCAGTCCACAGGGGGACGAAGCTTTCTTT